A single TCR beta chain is shown here with its context. The data stem from a study of T cell changes during pregnancy in multiple sclerosis. Assay used: immunoSEQ multiplex PCR; TCRdb lists only in-frame clones, some missing. The table includes about 32,000 clones, 91% detected once. CDR3 size: 13 residues. Germline CDR1 is SNHLY and CDR2 is FYNNEI. V shed 7 bases and J 6 bases; nucleotides not matched to a gene: 3. The V call is TRBV2, the J call TRBJ1-2; TRBD1 agrees at 12 bases. The sequences come from CD8+ T cells from peripheral blood mononuclear cells, collected in the second trimester of pregnancy. This TCR derives from a female donor in good health, enrolled as a control in a pregnancy study. This CDR3 reads CASNRDRGHGYTF. The CDR3 DNA reads as TGTGCCAGCAACCGGGACAGGGGGCATGGCTACACCTTC.